A selection of T cell receptor beta chains follows, all from one sample in a study of T cells in Graves' hyperthyroidism and ophthalmopathy. TCRdb fed the multiplex PCR reads into MiXCR, producing one record per CDR3 protein. Of roughly 500,000 distinct CDR3 sequences listed, about 45% are singletons. Sequenced sample: peripheral blood or thyroid tissue (not recorded which). Receptors originate from an adult woman with Graves' disease, either hyperthyroidism or ophthalmopathy (not recorded which). Both conserved end residues are part of each CDR3. D genes are given only for firm matches. Not every row has a clone size; where given, it reads once, few, many or a size class.

clone size: many
J gene: TRBJ2-5
V gene: TRBV2
D gene: NA
CDR3 DNA: TGTGCCAGCAGGCCCTTGTGGGAGGTAGGCCAAGAGACCCAGTACTTC
CDR3 protein: CASRPLWEVGQETQYF

clone size: NA
J gene: TRBJ2-5
V gene: TRBV24-1
D gene: NA
CDR3 DNA: TGTGCCACCAGTGATCCAGCTCGACCCGGGACTCTTGAGGAGACCCAGTACTTC
CDR3 protein: CATSDPARPGTLEETQYF

clone size: few
J gene: TRBJ1-4
V gene: TRBV6-5
D gene: TRBD1
CDR3 DNA: TGTGCCAGCAGTCCCACGACAGGGCAGGGCTGGTGGCGGGGTAATGAAAAACTGTTTTTT
CDR3 protein: CASSPTTGQGWWRGNEKLFF

clone size: many
J gene: TRBJ2-7
V gene: TRBV4-1
D gene: NA
CDR3 DNA: TGCGCCAGCAGCCAAGAGCGACAGACCTACGAGCAGTACTTC
CDR3 protein: CASSQERQTYEQYF

clone size: NA
J gene: TRBJ1-2
V gene: TRBV7-9
D gene: TRBD1
CDR3 DNA: TGTGCCAGCAGCCACCGGGACAGGCTTAATGGCTACACCTTC
CDR3 protein: CASSHRDRLNGYTF

clone size: many
J gene: TRBJ2-7
V gene: TRBV15
D gene: NA
CDR3 DNA: TGTGCCACCAGCAGAGACGGCGCCAGGGCGATAGAGCAGTACTTC
CDR3 protein: CATSRDGARAIEQYF

clone size: NA
J gene: TRBJ2-7
V gene: TRBV12-3/TRBV12-4
D gene: NA
CDR3 DNA: TGTGCCAGCAGCGTGACAGGTAGTGACGAGCAGTACTTC
CDR3 protein: CASSVTGSDEQYF

clone size: few
J gene: TRBJ2-2
V gene: TRBV6-1
D gene: TRBD2
CDR3 DNA: TGTGCCAGCAGAAACGAGGGACTAGCGGTTCAGTTTTTT
CDR3 protein: CASRNEGLAVQFF

clone size: NA
J gene: TRBJ1-1
V gene: TRBV29-1
D gene: NA
CDR3 DNA: TGCAGCGTAACCGTTGCTGAAGCTTTCTTT
CDR3 protein: CSVTVAEAFF

clone size: NA
J gene: TRBJ1-6
V gene: TRBV13
D gene: TRBD1
CDR3 DNA: TGTGCCAGCAGCTACCGGGACAGGGGCCTAGTCCACTTT
CDR3 protein: CASSYRDRGLVHF

clone size: NA
J gene: TRBJ2-2
V gene: TRBV19
D gene: NA
CDR3 DNA: TGTGCCAGTAGTATAGAGAGGGTCGGGGAGCTGTTTTTT
CDR3 protein: CASSIERVGELFF

clone size: few
J gene: TRBJ1-2
V gene: TRBV6-2/TRBV6-3
D gene: NA
CDR3 DNA: TGTGCCAGCAGCCCTGAGGGGGGACTCTATGGCTACACCTTC
CDR3 protein: CASSPEGGLYGYTF

clone size: NA
J gene: TRBJ2-7
V gene: TRBV5-1
D gene: NA
CDR3 DNA: TGCGCCAGCAGCTTGCTGGGAACAGGGAGCTCCTACGAGCAGTACTTC
CDR3 protein: CASSLLGTGSSYEQYF

clone size: few
J gene: TRBJ2-5
V gene: TRBV7-9
D gene: TRBD1
CDR3 DNA: TGTGCCAGCAGGGGGACAGCACCGATGACCCAGTACTTC
CDR3 protein: CASRGTAPMTQYF

clone size: NA
J gene: TRBJ1-5
V gene: TRBV12-3/TRBV12-4
D gene: TRBD1
CDR3 DNA: TGTGCCAGCAGTCCGACAGGGGGCGATCAGCCCCAGCATTTT
CDR3 protein: CASSPTGGDQPQHF

clone size: many
J gene: TRBJ1-1
V gene: TRBV5-4
D gene: NA
CDR3 DNA: TGTGCCAGCAGCTCGAACTCTGGGCAGTCAGCTTTCTTT
CDR3 protein: CASSSNSGQSAFF

clone size: NA
J gene: TRBJ1-2
V gene: TRBV7-9
D gene: NA
CDR3 DNA: TGTGCCAGCAGCTTAGTGGGGACGGATAACTATGGCTACACCTTC
CDR3 protein: CASSLVGTDNYGYTF

clone size: NA
J gene: TRBJ2-7
V gene: TRBV4-1
D gene: TRBD2
CDR3 DNA: TGCGCCAGCAGCCAAGATGGCAGCGGGAGGAGGGAGCAGTACTTC
CDR3 protein: CASSQDGSGRREQYF

clone size: NA
J gene: TRBJ1-1
V gene: TRBV5-1
D gene: NA
CDR3 DNA: TGCGCCAGCAGCTCGGGAGGGGCGTTAAGCACTGAAGCTTTCTTT
CDR3 protein: CASSSGGALSTEAFF

clone size: NA
J gene: TRBJ2-7
V gene: TRBV7-2
D gene: TRBD1
CDR3 DNA: TGTGCCAGCAGCTTGACAGGGTTGGGGACCTACGAGCAGTACTTC
CDR3 protein: CASSLTGLGTYEQYF

clone size: many
J gene: TRBJ2-7
V gene: TRBV2
D gene: TRBD1
CDR3 DNA: TGTGCCAGCAGTGCCATAAGGGGGCCGGGCTACGAGCAGTACTTC
CDR3 protein: CASSAIRGPGYEQYF

clone size: many
J gene: TRBJ2-5
V gene: TRBV5-4
D gene: NA
CDR3 DNA: TGTGCCAGCAGCCATTTGGGGGAGGAGACCCAGTACTTC
CDR3 protein: CASSHLGEETQYF

clone size: few
J gene: TRBJ1-5
V gene: TRBV7-9
D gene: TRBD1
CDR3 DNA: TGTGCCAGCAGCTTAAAGGGACAGTTCCTTAGCAATCAGCCCCAGCATTTT
CDR3 protein: CASSLKGQFLSNQPQHF

clone size: NA
J gene: TRBJ2-7
V gene: TRBV7-9
D gene: TRBD1
CDR3 DNA: TGTGCCAGCAGCGCGCGCTCGGGACAGGGCGCCTACGAGCAGTACTTC
CDR3 protein: CASSARSGQGAYEQYF

clone size: NA
J gene: TRBJ2-5
V gene: TRBV7-3
D gene: NA
CDR3 DNA: TGTGCCAGCAGCTCCCAACTCGGCGGGACCCAGTACTTC
CDR3 protein: CASSSQLGGTQYF

clone size: NA
J gene: TRBJ1-5
V gene: TRBV11-2
D gene: NA
CDR3 DNA: TGTGCCAGCAGCCAGCAAACGGGACATCCTAAACATTTT
CDR3 protein: CASSQQTGHPKHF

clone size: NA
J gene: TRBJ1-1
V gene: TRBV7-8
D gene: TRBD1
CDR3 DNA: TGTGCCAGCAGCCCAAGAGGGGGCGAGATGAACACTGAAGCTTTCTTT
CDR3 protein: CASSPRGGEMNTEAFF

clone size: NA
J gene: TRBJ2-7
V gene: TRBV20-1
D gene: NA
CDR3 DNA: TGCAGTGCGATGGGAATCGGGCGCCAGCGAGGAGAGCAGTACTTC
CDR3 protein: CSAMGIGRQRGEQYF

clone size: once
J gene: TRBJ2-2
V gene: TRBV7-3
D gene: TRBD2
CDR3 DNA: TGTGCCAGCAGCCTCCGACTAGCGGGAGGAGGAACCGGGGAGCTGTTTTTT
CDR3 protein: CASSLRLAGGGTGELFF

clone size: NA
J gene: TRBJ1-1
V gene: TRBV24-1
D gene: NA
CDR3 DNA: TGTGCCAGCAGAGCTCAGGGGCTCCGAGGAACTGAAGCTTTCTTT
CDR3 protein: CASRAQGLRGTEAFF

clone size: few
J gene: TRBJ1-1
V gene: TRBV15
D gene: NA
CDR3 DNA: TGTGCCACCCGCCTTGGGGGAGGCATGAACACTGAAGCTTTCTTT
CDR3 protein: CATRLGGGMNTEAFF

clone size: few
J gene: TRBJ2-5
V gene: TRBV20-1
D gene: NA
CDR3 DNA: TGCAGTGCTAGTGGAGGACGCGGAGGGCAGCCCCAGTACTTC
CDR3 protein: CSASGGRGGQPQYF

clone size: many
J gene: TRBJ1-3
V gene: TRBV10-3
D gene: NA
CDR3 DNA: TGTGCCATCAGTTCCGGGAGCCCTGGAAACACCATATATTTT
CDR3 protein: CAISSGSPGNTIYF

clone size: NA
J gene: TRBJ2-2
V gene: TRBV7-8
D gene: NA
CDR3 DNA: TGTGCCAGCAGCCCTAGCCGTGGCGAGCAGTTTTTT
CDR3 protein: CASSPSRGEQFF

clone size: many
J gene: TRBJ1-2
V gene: TRBV7-9
D gene: NA
CDR3 DNA: TGTGCCAGCAGCTTAGCGTCGGGAGCTGGCTACACCTTC
CDR3 protein: CASSLASGAGYTF

clone size: NA
J gene: TRBJ1-1
V gene: TRBV7-9
D gene: NA
CDR3 DNA: TGTGCCAGCAGCGCGACGGAGCACACTGAAGCTTTCTTT
CDR3 protein: CASSATEHTEAFF

clone size: many
J gene: TRBJ2-3
V gene: TRBV2
D gene: NA
CDR3 DNA: TGTGCCAGCAGTGAATCGGGGGTAGACGCAGATACGCAGTATTTT
CDR3 protein: CASSESGVDADTQYF